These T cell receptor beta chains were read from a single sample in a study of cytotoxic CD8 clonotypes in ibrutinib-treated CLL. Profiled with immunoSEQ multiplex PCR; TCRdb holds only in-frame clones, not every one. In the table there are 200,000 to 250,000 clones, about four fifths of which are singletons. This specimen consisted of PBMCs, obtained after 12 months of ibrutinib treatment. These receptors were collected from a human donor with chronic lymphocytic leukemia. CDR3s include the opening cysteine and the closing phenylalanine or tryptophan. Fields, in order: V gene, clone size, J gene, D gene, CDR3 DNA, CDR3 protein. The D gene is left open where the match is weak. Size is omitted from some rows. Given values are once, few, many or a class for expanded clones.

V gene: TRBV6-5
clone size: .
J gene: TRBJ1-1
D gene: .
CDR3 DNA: TGTGCCAGCAGTTATTCCGGGGTACCCTTGAGTGGAGCTTTCTTT
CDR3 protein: CASSYSGVPLSGAFF

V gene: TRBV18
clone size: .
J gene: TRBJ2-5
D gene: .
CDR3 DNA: TGTGCCAGCTCACCCCCAAACCCGACTTCGGAAGAGACCCAGTACTTC
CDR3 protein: CASSPPNPTSEETQYF

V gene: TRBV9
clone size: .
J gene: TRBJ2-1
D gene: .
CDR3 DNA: TGTGCCAGCGGACGTTTACGGGACGTGGAGCAGTTCTTC
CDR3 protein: CASGRLRDVEQFF

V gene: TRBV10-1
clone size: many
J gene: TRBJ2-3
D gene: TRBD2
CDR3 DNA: TGCGCCAGCAGTGGACTAGCGGGGGGGCAAGATACGCAGTATTTT
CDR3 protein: CASSGLAGGQDTQYF

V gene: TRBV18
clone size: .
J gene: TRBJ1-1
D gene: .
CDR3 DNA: TGTGCCAGCTCATCCGCGACAGGCGCGAGGTCATTAGAAGCTTTCTTT
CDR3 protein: CASSSATGARSLEAFF

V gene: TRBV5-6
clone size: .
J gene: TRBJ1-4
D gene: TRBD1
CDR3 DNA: TGTGCCAGCAGCCTAGAATCAGGACAGGCGGAAAAACTGTTTTTT
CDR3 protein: CASSLESGQAEKLFF

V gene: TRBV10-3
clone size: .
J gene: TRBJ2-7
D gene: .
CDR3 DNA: TGTGCCATCAAGGAGCGCCAAAGCTCCTACGAGCAGTACTTC
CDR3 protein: CAIKERQSSYEQYF

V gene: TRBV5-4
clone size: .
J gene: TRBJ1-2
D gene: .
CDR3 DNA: TGTGCCAGCAGCCTAGAATACCGGGCTGGCTACACCTTC
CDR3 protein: CASSLEYRAGYTF

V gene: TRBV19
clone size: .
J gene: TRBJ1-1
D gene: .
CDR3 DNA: TGTGCCAGTAGTCTGAGATCGGACGGAAACACTGAAGCTTTCTTT
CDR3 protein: CASSLRSDGNTEAFF

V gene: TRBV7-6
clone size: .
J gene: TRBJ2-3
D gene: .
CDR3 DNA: TGTGCCAGCAGACCTCTCCCAGACACAGATACGCAGTATTTT
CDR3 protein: CASRPLPDTDTQYF

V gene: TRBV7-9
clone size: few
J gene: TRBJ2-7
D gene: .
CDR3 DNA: TGTGCCAGCAGGTCACGGGGGAACCCCTACGAGCAGTACTTC
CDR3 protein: CASRSRGNPYEQYF

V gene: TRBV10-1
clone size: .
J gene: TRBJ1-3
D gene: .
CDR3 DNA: TGCGCCAGCAGTGAGGCGACAGCTTCAGGTGGAAACACCATATATTTT
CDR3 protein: CASSEATASGGNTIYF

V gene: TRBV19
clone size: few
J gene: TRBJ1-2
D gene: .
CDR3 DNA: TGTGCCAGTAGCTACGGCAGAACCTATGGCTACACCTTC
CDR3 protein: CASSYGRTYGYTF

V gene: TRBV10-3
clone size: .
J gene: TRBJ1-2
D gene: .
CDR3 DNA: TGTGCCATCAGCGGACAGACCCTAGCTAACTATGGCTACACCTTC
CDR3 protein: CAISGQTLANYGYTF

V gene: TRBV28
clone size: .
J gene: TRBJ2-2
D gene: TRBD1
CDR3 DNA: TGTGCCAGCAGTCCCCGGGGACAGGGCCCTTGGGTAGCGCGCTTCTCCGGGGAGCTGTTTTTT
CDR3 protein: CASSPRGQGPWVARFSGELFF

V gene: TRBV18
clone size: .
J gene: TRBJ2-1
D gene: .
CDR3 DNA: TGTGCCAGCTCACCGTTATTCCCGAATGAGCAGTTCTTC
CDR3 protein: CASSPLFPNEQFF

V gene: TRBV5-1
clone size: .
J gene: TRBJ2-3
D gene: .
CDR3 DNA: TGCGCCAGCAGCTTCGACGGCACAGATACGCAGTATTTT
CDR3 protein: CASSFDGTDTQYF

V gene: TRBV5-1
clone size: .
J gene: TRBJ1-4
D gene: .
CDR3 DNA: TGCGCCAGCAGCTTGGCCGGGCAGGAAAAACTGTTTTTT
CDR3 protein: CASSLAGQEKLFF

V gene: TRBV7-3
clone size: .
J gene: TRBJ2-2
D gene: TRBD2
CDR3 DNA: TGTGCCAGCAGCGCGGGGGACACCGGGGAGCTGTTTTTT
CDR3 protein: CASSAGDTGELFF

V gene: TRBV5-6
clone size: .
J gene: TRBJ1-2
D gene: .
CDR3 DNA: TGTGCCAGCAGCCCGCACAGATCTGAGGCTGGCTACACCTTC
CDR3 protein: CASSPHRSEAGYTF